This T cell receptor (beta chain) was captured by sequencing in a study of blood T cell repertoires in COVID-19. The sample holds a few counts of this clone. The method was immunoSEQ multiplex PCR; TCRdb's version includes in-frame clones alone and lacks a portion of them. The sample yields a few hundred thousand clones, about 86% seen once. The TCR sequence derives from a man aged 50 or older who had recovered from COVID-19. The source material was PBMCs or T cells enriched from blood (not recorded which).

CDR3 coding DNA: TGTGCCAGCAGCAACCCCCCACTAGCGGGAGAGAGGACCTACGAGCAGTACTTC. It encodes CASSNPPLAGERTYEQYF. This chain uses TRBV21-1 with TRBJ2-7; TRBD2, as called in the table, went unchecked against the DNA. TRBV21-1 constitutes a pseudogene. The CDR3 runs to 18 residues.